Reported below is one T cell receptor (beta chain). These data originate in a study of identifying expanded T cells in peripheral blood. Germline loops: CDR1 SGHRS, CDR2 YFSETQ. J gave up 0 bases and V 4 bases, and 17 bases lay outside the gene matches. This CDR3 comprises 20 residues. Data came from immunoSEQ multiplex PCR; TCRdb stores just in-frame clones and leaves some out. Counted here are 95,000 to 100,000 clones, around 90% occurring once; the ten biggest clones make up 17%. V gene TRBV5-1 combines with J gene TRBJ2-4; 9 bases map to TRBD2. The sequencing sample was made of blood. The receptor was derived from a person aged 18 to 75 in good health. The chain's CDR3 is CASSLRGVASGDLAKNIQYF. Written as DNA, the CDR3 is TGCGCCAGCAGCCTTAGGGGGGTGGCTAGCGGGGACCTAGCCAAAAACATTCAGTACTTC.